What follows are 10 T cell receptor beta chains derived from one specimen sequenced in a study of prognosis after radiotherapy for stage I lung cancer. Amplification of TCR beta CDR3 from genomic DNA used two-round multiplex PCR. First-round PCR used primers specific to each TRBV and TRBJ gene. TCRdb called the multiplex PCR reads again in MiXCR, with one record for every CDR3 protein. The sample lists some 15,000 distinct CDR3 sequences, more than 35% occurring once. The sequencing used PBMCs, collected before or after stereotactic body radiation therapy (not recorded which). The receptors come from a donor over 45 with non-small cell lung cancer.

A word on this clonotype: At one end, the junction sequence differs from germline, possibly due to a read error. The genes are TRBV7-8 and TRBJ2-5; D may correspond to TRBD1 or TRBD2 (5 bases each). Germline values: CDR1 SGHVS, CDR2 FQNEAQ. This CDR3 spans 16 amino acids. The CDR3 DNA is TGTGCCAGCAGCTTAGGAAGCACGGGACGAGTTTCGTGCCAGTGCTTC. As protein: CASSLGSTGRVSCQCF.

By sample fraction, this clonotype is medium-sized. The rearrangement joins TRBV6-1 to TRBJ2-7; 8 bases align to TRBD1. V trimming: 6 bases; J trimming: 3 bases; junction bases outside the gene matches: 4. The germline CDR1 and CDR2 sequences are MNHNS and SASEGT. The CDR3 contains 13 residues. CDR3 loop: CASSADRDYEQYF. DNA for the CDR3: TGTGCCAGCAGCGCGGACAGGGACTACGAGCAGTACTTC.

By proportion, this clonotype is medium-sized. This sequence joins TRBV7-9 and TRBJ2-2; perhaps TRBD2 as D (6 bases). Trimming took off 4 bases at V and 5 bases at J, with 17 bases between the two ends. The V gene's germline CDR1 is SEHNR and CDR2 FQNEAQ (reference sequence). This CDR3 contains 16 residues. The chain's CDR3 is CASSSSPGARTGELFF. The CDR3 DNA reads as TGTGCCAGCAGCTCGAGCCCGGGAGCGAGGACCGGGGAGCTGTTTTTT.

As for this clonotype: This may come from a read error, since a much larger clone is one base off. CDR3 region: CASGQGSNTEAFF. The DNA of the CDR3 is TGTGCCAGCGGTCAAGGCTCAAACACTGAAGCTTTCTTT. V and J are TRBV6-2 or TRBV6-3 and TRBJ1-1; D remains ambiguous. V lost 8 bases, J lost 2 bases, and 12 bases lay in between. The CDR3 is 13 residues long. In germline, CDR1 is MNHEY, CDR2 SVGEGT.

In the case of this clonotype: One base away lies a much larger clone, so this may be a sequencing read error. The chain joins TRBV10-2 to TRBJ1-5, with 8 bases matching TRBD1. Germline V CDR1 and CDR2: WSHSY, SAAADI. V lost 3 bases, J lost 4 bases, and 5 bases stayed unmatched. The CDR3 consists of 15 residues. CDR3 nucleotides: TGCGCCAGCAGTGATTCGAGGACAGGGAATCAGCCCCAGCATTTT. Protein sequence: CASSDSRTGNQPQHF.

This clonotype was seen repeatedly, ten times or more. This chain connects TRBV5-1 to TRBJ2-3; TRBD2 agrees at 10 bases. Germline V gene sequence: CDR1 SGHRS, CDR2 YFSETQ. Unmatched junction bases numbered 5, after V lost 0 bases and J lost 10 bases. The CDR3 runs 14 residues. CDR3 protein: CASSLVLAGASQYF. As DNA, the CDR3 is TGCGCCAGCAGCTTGGTTCTAGCGGGAGCCTCGCAGTATTTT.

As concerns this clonotype: One junction end disagrees with the germline gene, perhaps due to a read error. The rearrangement links TRBV30 to TRBJ2-2, with a possible D match to TRBD2 (6 bases). CDR1 GTSNPN and CDR2 SVGIG come from the germline V gene (reference sequence). The CDR3 contains 16 residues. The CDR3 nucleotides are TGTGCCTGGGTTCACGCGGGATGGATTAACACCGGTGAGCTGTTTTTT. This codes for CAWVHAGWINTGELFF.

As to this clonotype: This likely comes from a read error, as the CDR3 has no conserved phenylalanine or tryptophan at its end. The chain has TRBV6-2 or TRBV6-3 and TRBJ2-7; 10 bases are a match to TRBD2. This CDR3 comprises 15 residues. In germline, CDR1 is MNHEY, CDR2 SVGEGT. V shed 5 bases, J shed 0 bases, and the junction held 4 bases outside the gene matches. The CDR3 sequence: CASSDSGGCSYEQYL. The CDR3 bases are TGTGCCAGCAGTGATAGCGGGGGGTGCTCCTACGAGCAGTACTTG.

Points on this clonotype: Relative to the germline gene, one junction end is altered; a read error may explain this. The chain recombines TRBV7-8 with TRBJ2-2; a weak D match, TRBD2 (5 bases). This CDR3 comprises 14 residues. Germline V gene sequence: CDR1 SGHVS, CDR2 FQNEAQ. The CDR3 loop reads CASRLGGNTGELFF. The CDR3 coding sequence is TGTGCCAGCAGATTAGGAGGAAACACCGGGGAGCTGTTTTTT.

This clonotype appeared many times. The CDR3 spells CASSIRGTGGNQPQHF. CDR3 in DNA: TGTGCCAGTAGTATCCGAGGGACAGGAGGCAATCAGCCCCAGCATTTT. The gene calls are TRBV19 and TRBJ1-5; TRBD1 agrees at 8 bases. The ends lost 3 bases at V and 2 bases at J; junction bases unmatched: 6. CDR1 is LNHDA and CDR2 is SQIVND in the germline V gene (reference sequence). The CDR3 is made up of 16 amino acids. Supplemented by reference TRBV19 and TRBJ1-5, the full variable domain reads DGGITQSPKYLFRKEGQNVTLSCEQNLNHDAMYWYRQDPGQGLRLIYYSQIVNDFQKGDIAEGYSVSREKKESFPLTVTSAQKNPTAFYLCASSIRGTGGNQPQHFGDGTRLSIL.